The clone carrying this T cell receptor beta chain has ten or more counts. Its target is not known. This CDR3 is 16 amino acids long. Trimming removed 5 bases from V and 3 bases from J; junction bases left unmatched: 4. Germline CDR1 reads SNHLY; CDR2 reads FYNNEI. TCRdb passed the 5' RACE reads through MiXCR, listing each CDR3 protein once. In the table there are 250,000 or so distinct CDR3 sequences, about 8% of which are singletons. The source of the sample is a study of identical twins. Study findings and constraints: The study found that models underestimated out-of-frame TCR alpha sharing in monozygotic twins. Out-of-frame beta chain sequences displayed weaker excess sharing between twins.

These data were likewise used in another study, on yellow fever vaccine responses in identical twins.

The material sequenced was CD8+ T cells sorted from blood. This clonotype originated in a woman between 18 and 29 years old in good health. The chain links TRBV2 to TRBJ2-2, with 12 bases aligning to TRBD1. The CDR3: CASSKGTGGHTGELFF. The CDR3 DNA reads TGTGCCAGCAGTAAAGGGACAGGGGGCCACACCGGGGAGCTGTTTTTT.